The 25 T cell receptor beta chains reported below all come from one sample, sequenced in a study of blood T cells in healthy people across ages. A J-beta primer mix and a sample-barcoded 5' primer were used in a second PCR of roughly 7 to 12 cycles. One entry per CDR3 protein, called by TCRdb with MiXCR from the 5' RACE reads. The sample has approximately 940,000 distinct CDR3 sequences; 48% are singletons. The sample was blood. Every receptor here comes from a man aged 25-45 years in good health.

Concerning this clonotype itself: Given a much more abundant clone one base away, this may be a read error. The chain recombines TRBV3-1 with TRBJ2-1; a possible D gene is TRBD1 (6 bases). CDR1 LGHDT and CDR2 YNNKEL come from the germline V gene (reference sequence). The CDR3 consists of 15 residues. The CDR3 DNA is TGTACCAGCAGGCCTGACGTAGGGGGCTACAATGAGCAGTTCTTC. Protein sequence: CTSRPDVGGYNEQFF.

The chain recombines TRBV24-1 with TRBJ2-5; D is possibly TRBD1 or TRBD2 (5 bases each). The germline V gene encodes CDR1 KGHDR and CDR2 SFDVKD. This CDR3 region has 15 residues. V lost 3 bases, J lost 5 bases, and 15 bases lay in between. The CDR3 region is CATSDRGVSEETQYF. Written as DNA, the CDR3 is TGTGCCACCAGTGATCGAGGGGTTTCCGAGGAGACCCAGTACTTC.

The chain uses TRBV10-3 and TRBJ1-5; D remains unclear. Deletions cut 3 bases from V and 2 bases from J, with 8 bases between. Germline assignment: CDR1 ENHRY and CDR2 SYGVKD. The CDR3 sequence is 14 residues long. CDR3 nucleotide sequence: TGTGCCATCAGTGATCGGGGAGGCAATCAGCCCCAGCATTTT. It yields the protein CAISDRGGNQPQHF.

The chain links TRBV12-3 or TRBV12-4 to TRBJ1-1; the D gene is possibly TRBD1 (6 bases). This CDR3 comprises 13 residues. With 9 bases removed from V and 2 bases from J, the gap between germline ends came to 13 bases. The CDR3 loop is CASSGQSNTEAFF. The CDR3 DNA reads as TGTGCCAGTTCCGGACAGTCAAACACTGAAGCTTTCTTT.

The rearrangement links TRBV4-2 to TRBJ2-3; a weak D match, TRBD1 (5 bases). CDR1 is LGHNA and CDR2 is YNFKEQ in the germline V gene. This CDR3 has 16 residues. V was shortened by 5 bases and J by 5 bases, with 20 bases between the two germline ends. This CDR3 is CASSNQGRAYQDTQYF. In DNA, the CDR3 is TGTGCCAGCAGCAATCAGGGCAGGGCCTACCAAGATACGCAGTATTTT.

This sequence joins TRBV27 and TRBJ2-7; D call uncertain. V dropped 5 bases and J dropped 4 bases, with 9 bases sitting between them. Per germline, CDR1 MNHEY and CDR2 SMNVEV (reference sequence). CDR3 length: 12 residues. This chain's CDR3 is CASSHAPYEQYF. The CDR3 coding sequence is TGTGCCAGCAGTCACGCGCCTTACGAGCAGTACTTC.

The V call is TRBV7-9, the J call TRBJ1-5; D possibly corresponds to TRBD1 (6 bases). The V end was cut by 3 bases, the J end by 0 bases, with 15 bases between. The CDR3 loop spans 17 amino acids. Germline CDR1 SEHNR, CDR2 FQNEAQ (reference sequence). CDR3 sequence (DNA): TGTGCCAGCAGCTTCCAACAGACAGGCTTTAGCAATCAGCCCCAGCATTTT. Protein: CASSFQQTGFSNQPQHF.

As DNA, the CDR3 is TGTGCCAGCAGCGGCTCCGGGATTTGGGATGGCTACACCTTC. The encoded protein is CASSGSGIWDGYTF. This rearrangement joins TRBV25-1 to TRBJ1-2; no firm D call. V was cut by 6 bases and J by 6 bases, with 17 bases left in between. This CDR3 comprises 14 residues. The germline V gene encodes CDR1 MGHDK and CDR2 SYGVNS.

The V and J genes are TRBV20-1 and TRBJ2-1, with D possibly being TRBD1 (6 bases). V dropped 5 bases and J dropped 3 bases, with 11 bases sitting between them. Germline CDR1 is DFQATT and CDR2 is SNEGSKA (reference sequence). CDR3 length equals 13 residues. The DNA for the CDR3 is TGCAGTGCTTTATGGGGGCTCTACAATGAGCAGTTCTTC. This sequence encodes CSALWGLYNEQFF.

The CDR3: CASSPDIGPEAFF. The CDR3 DNA is TGTGCCAGCAGCCCCGACATTGGCCCTGAAGCTTTCTTT. The chain uses TRBV9 and TRBJ1-1; the D is unclear. Between the trimmed V and J ends, which lost 4 bases and 6 bases, there was a span of 13 bases. Looked up from germline, CDR1 is SGDLS and CDR2 is YYNGEE. The CDR3 length is 13 residues.

The chain uses TRBV7-9 and TRBJ2-4; no clear D. The J call may be in error: the DNA end matches TRBJ2-7 better. The germline gives CDR1 SEHNR, CDR2 FQNEAQ (reference sequence). The CDR3 runs 14 residues. For the CDR3, the DNA is TGTGCCAGCAGCTTAAACAACAAAGGCTACGAGCAGTACTTC. This sequence encodes CASSLNNKGYEQYF.

The chain combines TRBV7-2 with TRBJ1-5, with a weak D call TRBD1 (5 bases). The CDR3 has 14 residues. V lost 4 bases and J 0 bases, leaving 7 bases between the germline ends. CDR1 is SGHTA, CDR2 FQGNSA, per germline. CDR3 loop: CASSWDGSNQPQHF. The CDR3 DNA sequence: TGTGCCAGCAGCTGGGACGGTAGCAATCAGCCCCAGCATTTT.

This clonotype turned up a few times. The chain combines TRBV20-1 with TRBJ2-4; 7 bases are a match to TRBD1. V shed 3 bases, J shed 0 bases, and the junction held 23 bases outside the gene matches. CDR3 size: 21 residues. Germline values: CDR1 DFQATT, CDR2 SNEGSKA (reference sequence). In nucleotides, the CDR3 is TGCAGTGCTAGGGGGCCCAAACAGGGGATGGGTGGTCCGCTAGCCAAAAACATTCAGTACTTC. It specifies CSARGPKQGMGGPLAKNIQYF.

The gene calls are TRBV3-1 and TRBJ2-7; 8 nucleotides agree with TRBD1. V lost 4 bases to trimming and J lost 3 bases; unmatched junction nucleotides: 8. The CDR3 sequence is 15 residues long. Germline lookup yields CDR1 LGHDT and CDR2 YNNKEL (reference sequence). The CDR3 here is CASSRPGQELYEQYF. The DNA for the CDR3 is TGTGCCAGCAGCCGGCCGGGACAGGAGCTCTACGAGCAGTACTTC.

A few counts support this clonotype. V and J are TRBV12-5 and TRBJ2-5, with a weak D call TRBD2 (5 bases). CDR1 and CDR2 from the germline V gene are LGHNT and FRNRAP. This CDR3 is 12 amino acids long. V lost 7 bases and J lost 5, with 11 bases in between. The CDR3 region is CASVPTIETQYF. The CDR3, as DNA: TGTGCTAGTGTCCCGACTATCGAGACCCAGTACTTC.

V is TRBV12-3 or TRBV12-4 and J is TRBJ1-1; no clear D gene. The CDR3 spans 14 residues. Trimming removed 4 bases at V and 1 base at J, with 10 bases between. The CDR3 coding sequence is TGTGCCAGCAGTTATGGACGGAGGAACACTGAAGCTTTCTTT. Translated: CASSYGRRNTEAFF.

This chain joins TRBV25-1 and TRBJ1-1, with 7 bases identical to TRBD1. This CDR3 spans 13 amino acids. After removal of 6 bases from V and 7 bases from J, the junction contained 8 bases not matched to a gene. Germline lookup yields CDR1 MGHDK and CDR2 SYGVNS. CDR3 sequence reads: CASRGQPPYEAFF. The CDR3, as DNA: TGTGCCAGCAGGGGACAGCCACCATATGAAGCTTTCTTT.

This clonotype has only one observation. This chain uses TRBV18 with TRBJ2-7, with 8 positions matching TRBD1. CDR3 length equals 15 residues. CDR1 KGHSH and CDR2 LQKENI come from the germline V gene. The V gene end was trimmed by 5 bases and the J gene end by 2 bases; junction bases not matched to a gene: 8. The CDR3 is CASSSQQGVAYEQYF. The CDR3 DNA sequence: TGTGCCAGCTCATCCCAACAGGGGGTGGCCTACGAGCAGTACTTC.

This clonotype showed up just a few times. The chain couples TRBV4-3 to TRBJ2-4; 11 bases fit TRBD1. Germline trimming cut 4 bases from V and 5 bases from J; bases unmatched to any gene: 4. CDR3 length equals 15 residues. In germline, CDR1 is LGHNA, CDR2 YSLEER. The CDR3 region is CASSRDRGYENIQYF. Written as DNA, the CDR3 is TGCGCCAGCAGCCGGGACAGGGGGTACGAAAACATTCAGTACTTC.

The V and J genes are TRBV20-1 and TRBJ1-2, with D tentatively TRBD1 (5 bases). The CDR3 totals 14 residues. CDR1 and CDR2 from the germline V gene are DFQATT and SNEGSKA (reference sequence). V was pared by 0 bases and J by 7 bases, with 15 bases between. In DNA, the CDR3 is TGCAGTGCTAGAGACGACTCAGGGTTAGGTGGCTACACCTTC. Translating gives CSARDDSGLGGYTF.

This chain uses TRBV4-1 with TRBJ1-1; D unresolved. Germline V gene lookup returns CDR1 MGHRA and CDR2 YSYEKL. The CDR3 consists of 14 residues. Trimming took off 3 bases at V and 6 bases at J, with 14 bases between the two ends. The CDR3 DNA reads as TGCGCCAGCAGCCAGGTCGTGGGGATCGCTGAAGCTTTCTTT. Amino acid sequence: CASSQVVGIAEAFF.

The chain uses TRBV5-1 and TRBJ2-7; tentatively, D is TRBD1 (6 bases). Trimming took off 1 base at V and 5 bases at J, with 10 bases between the two ends. The germline V gene encodes CDR1 SGHRS and CDR2 YFSETQ. The CDR3 is 13 amino acids. CDR3 region: CASSLLQGDEQYF. The CDR3, as DNA: TGCGCCAGCAGCTTGCTACAGGGAGACGAGCAGTACTTC.

This clonotype was detected ten times or more. This rearrangement joins TRBV18 to TRBJ2-6; TRBD1 matches at 9 bases. Germline CDR1 reads KGHSH; CDR2 reads LQKENI. Trimming at V came to 0 bases and at J to 1 base, leaving 4 bases not matched to a gene. This CDR3 has 18 residues. CDR3 residues: CASSPPGGTGSGANVLTF. CDR3 nucleotides: TGTGCCAGCTCACCACCTGGCGGGACAGGGTCTGGGGCCAACGTCCTGACTTTC.

CDR3 sequence (DNA): TGTGCCAGCAGCCCCCAAATGGGGGGCTTAAGCACTGAAGCTTTCTTT. It specifies CASSPQMGGLSTEAFF. V and J are TRBV7-2 and TRBJ1-1; the D gene is possibly TRBD1 (6 bases). The CDR3 contains 16 residues. Deletions cut 5 bases from V and 4 bases from J, with 20 bases between. Germline V gives CDR1 SGHTA, CDR2 FQGNSA.

The rearrangement uses TRBV20-1 and TRBJ1-6; no definite D call. CDR1 DFQATT and CDR2 SNEGSKA come from the germline V gene (reference sequence). There are 16 residues in the CDR3. V lost 3 bases and J lost 6, with 18 bases in between. In DNA form, the CDR3 reads TGCAGTGCTAGGAAACCTACCCCGGGGATTAATTCACCCCTCCACTTT. Its protein product is CSARKPTPGINSPLHF.